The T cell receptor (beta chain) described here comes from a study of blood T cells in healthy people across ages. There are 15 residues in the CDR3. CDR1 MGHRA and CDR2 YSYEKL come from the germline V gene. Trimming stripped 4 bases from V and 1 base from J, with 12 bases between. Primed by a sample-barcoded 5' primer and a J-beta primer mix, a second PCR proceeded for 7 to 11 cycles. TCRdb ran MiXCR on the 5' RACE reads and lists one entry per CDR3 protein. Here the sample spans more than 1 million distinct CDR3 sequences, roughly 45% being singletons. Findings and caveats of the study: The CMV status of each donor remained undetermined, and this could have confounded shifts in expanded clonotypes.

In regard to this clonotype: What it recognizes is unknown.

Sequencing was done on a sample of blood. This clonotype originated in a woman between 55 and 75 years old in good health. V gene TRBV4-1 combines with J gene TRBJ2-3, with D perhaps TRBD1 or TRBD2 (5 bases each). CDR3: CASSPGPRGTDTQYF. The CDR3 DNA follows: TGCGCCAGCAGCCCGGGACCGAGGGGCACAGATACGCAGTATTTT.